This T cell receptor (beta chain) was captured by sequencing in a study of T cell clonality in common variable immunodeficiency. Trimming stripped 1 base from V and 1 base from J, with 8 bases between. The CDR3 runs 14 residues. CDR1 and CDR2 from the germline V gene are SGHNT and YYREEE (reference sequence). Ten or more counts support this clone. Its antigen is not known. The DNA ends 3 residues before the CDR3 does, and the rest of the CDR3 is filled in from the germline J gene. TCRdb keeps only in-frame clones here, not all; method: immunoSEQ multiplex PCR. Singletons are absent from the sample, which has 23,000 or so clones. The study's findings and limits: In common variable immunodeficiency, TCR beta chains reportedly carried fewer deletions and N-nucleotide insertions. CVID subjects shared fewer TCRbeta clones than healthy controls did.

This sequence was found in a human donor with common variable immunodeficiency. Specimen: peripheral blood mononuclear cells. V usage is TRBV5-4 and J usage is TRBJ2-5; D possibly corresponds to TRBD1 (6 bases). The covered CDR3 bases are TGTGCCAGCAGCTTGCAGGGGCGCCAAGAGACC. Its translation is CASSLQGRQET. The full-length CDR3 reads as CASSLQGRQETQYF.